This TCR beta chain was observed in a study of blood T cell repertoires in COVID-19. Study background: PBMCs, B-cell-depleted T cells, or T cells were the source of the cDNA or gDNA that made up the material.

Seattle cases were enrolled at active infection and followed longitudinally. Profiled with immunoSEQ multiplex PCR; TCRdb holds only in-frame clones, not every one. The table shows fewer than 400,000 clones, with around nine tenths occurring only once. Germline trimming cut 0 bases from V and 13 bases from J; bases unmatched to any gene: 10. This CDR3 has 14 amino acids. Germline-derived CDR1 and CDR2 are SGHDN and FVKESK. This clone was observed a handful of times. The sequence came from a woman younger than 45 with COVID-19, enrolled during active disease. The chain employs TRBV14 and TRBJ2-3; TRBD1 agrees at 7 bases. Sequencing input: peripheral blood. CDR3 region: CASSQDRLRDSEYF. CDR3 in DNA: TGTGCCAGCAGCCAAGATCGTTTACGGGACAGTGAGTATTTT.